Listed here are 25 T cell receptor beta chains from one sample, sequenced in a study of blood T cell repertoires in COVID-19. Profiling relied on immunoSEQ multiplex PCR, and the TCRdb table lists in-frame clones only, not all of them. The profile shows about 250,000 clones, around four fifths of them singletons. Sequencing input: peripheral blood. These receptors were taken from a woman aged 70-85 years with acute or convalescent COVID-19.

Only one count was recorded for this clone. V usage is TRBV5-1 and J usage is TRBJ1-2, with TRBD1 as a possible D gene (5 bases). Germline-derived CDR1 and CDR2 are SGHRS and YFSETQ. Trimming pared 0 bases from V and 4 bases from J, leaving 13 bases between. This CDR3 is 15 amino acids long. The DNA for the CDR3 is TGCGCCAGCAGCTTGGCATCGGGGGATGGCTATGGCTACACCTTC. This sequence encodes CASSLASGDGYGYTF.

This clone has only one observation. V is TRBV6-5 and J is TRBJ1-5, with D possibly TRBD1 on 5 matching bases. Germline V gene data show CDR1 as MNHEY and CDR2 as SVGAGI. The CDR3 loop spans 13 amino acids. Trimming took 4 bases from V and 7 from J, leaving 11 bases between them. CDR3 in DNA: TGTGCCAGCAGTTCCCAGGGATGGCAGCCCCAGCATTTT. Amino acid sequence: CASSSQGWQPQHF.

The chain carries TRBV24-1 and TRBJ2-1; TRBD2 aligns across 12 bases. CDR1 is KGHDR, CDR2 SFDVKD, per germline. V lost 7 bases and J lost 6; bases outside the gene matches: 3. CDR3 length: 14 amino acids. The CDR3 bases are TGTGCCACCAGGGCTAGCGGGGGGGCCAATGAGCAGTTCTTC. As protein: CATRASGGANEQFF.

Only a few counts were recorded for this clone. The rearrangement links TRBV6-1 to TRBJ1-2; no firm D call. The CDR3 totals 17 residues. Trimming left V 6 bases short and J 4 bases short, with 24 bases between. Germline CDR1 MNHNS, CDR2 SASEGT. The CDR3 reads CASSENGRPWESYGYTF. The CDR3 DNA follows: TGTGCCAGCAGCGAAAATGGACGGCCATGGGAGTCCTATGGCTACACCTTC.

The table lists this clone with a few counts. The V call is TRBV3-1 (or the pseudogene TRBV3-2), the J call TRBJ2-1, with 9 bases identical to TRBD1. This CDR3 is built from 18 residues. Trimming removed 3 bases from V and 10 bases from J; junction bases left unmatched: 19. CDR1 is LGHDT and CDR2 is YNNKEL in the germline V gene (reference sequence). CDR3 sequence reads: CASSQTTGGELLWGEQFF. The DNA for the CDR3 is TGTGCCAGCAGCCAGACCACAGGGGGCGAGTTGCTTTGGGGGGAGCAGTTCTTC.

The chain employs TRBV5-1 and TRBJ2-3; the D gene is possibly TRBD2 (5 bases). CDR3 length: 15 amino acids. Germline V gene lookup returns CDR1 SGHRS and CDR2 YFSETQ. The V end was cut by 0 bases, the J end by 0 bases, with 8 bases between. The chain's CDR3 is CASSLDRTSTDTQYF. DNA of the CDR3: TGCGCCAGCAGCTTGGATAGGACTAGCACAGATACGCAGTATTTT. Combining the CDR3 with reference TRBV5-1 and TRBJ2-3 gives the whole variable domain KAGVTQTPRYLIKTRGQQVTLSCSPISGHRSVSWYQQTPGQGLQFLFEYFSETQRNKGNFPGRFSGRQFSNSRSEMNVSTLELGDSALYLCASSLDRTSTDTQYFGPGTRLTVL.

This chain connects TRBV6-5 to TRBJ1-1; 10 bases agree with TRBD1. Germline loops: CDR1 MNHEY, CDR2 SVGAGI. V dropped 2 bases and J dropped 5; count of bases not matched to a gene: 5. The CDR3 spans 15 residues. DNA for the CDR3: TGTGCCAGCAGTTACCAGGGACAGGGGCGGACTGAAGCTTTCTTT. Its translation: CASSYQGQGRTEAFF.

In its sample, this clone was seen once. V and J are TRBV2 and TRBJ2-5; 8 bases line up with TRBD1. V was pared by 4 bases and J by 5 bases, with 9 bases of the junction left unmatched. Germline loops: CDR1 SNHLY, CDR2 FYNNEI. The CDR3 spans 15 residues. The CDR3 region is CASSGDRGKGETQYF. DNA of the CDR3: TGTGCCAGCAGTGGAGACAGGGGAAAGGGGGAGACCCAGTACTTC.

This clone was observed a single time. V and J are TRBV18 and TRBJ1-6; possibly TRBD1 for D (6 bases). Looked up from germline, CDR1 is KGHSH and CDR2 is LQKENI. This CDR3 has 16 amino acids. Trimming took 0 bases from V and 7 from J, leaving 13 bases between them. The CDR3 region is CASSPPSRTANSPLHF. Here the CDR3 DNA reads TGTGCCAGCTCACCACCGTCTAGGACAGCAAATTCACCCCTCCACTTT.

The V gene is TRBV7-9, the J gene TRBJ2-7; D possibly corresponds to TRBD1 (6 bases). Looked up from germline, CDR1 is SEHNR and CDR2 is FQNEAQ (reference sequence). The ends were cut back, 5 bases at V and 4 bases at J, with 18 bases in the middle. This CDR3 spans 15 amino acids. The CDR3 DNA reads as TGTGCCAGCAGCCGGACAGTAGGTCAACCTTACGAGCAGTACTTC. It translates to CASSRTVGQPYEQYF.

The chain links TRBV7-9 to TRBJ2-4; perhaps TRBD1 as D (6 bases). V dropped 3 bases and J dropped 1 base, with 10 bases sitting between them. The CDR3 is made up of 15 amino acids. Germline lookup yields CDR1 SEHNR and CDR2 FQNEAQ (reference sequence). The CDR3 DNA is TGTGCCAGCAGCTTGAACAGGGAGGCCAAAAACATTCAGTACTTC. Translated, it gives CASSLNREAKNIQYF. The complete variable domain, with remaining parts taken from reference TRBV7-9 and TRBJ2-4, reads DTGVSQNPRHKITKRGQNVTFRCDPISEHNRLYWYRQTLGQGPEFLTYFQNEAQLEKSRLLSDRFSAERPKGSFSTLEIQRTEQGDSAMYLCASSLNREAKNIQYFGAGTRLSVL.

This clone has just a few counts. The chain couples TRBV7-2 to TRBJ1-3, with 7 bases identical to TRBD1. The CDR3 is 16 amino acids. V was clipped by 5 bases and J by 3 bases; unmatched bases: 10. Looked up from germline, CDR1 is SGHTA and CDR2 is FQGNSA. CDR3 nucleotide sequence: TGTGCCAGCAGCCCCAGGGGGGCTTCGGTTGGAAACACCATATATTTT. Its translation: CASSPRGASVGNTIYF.

The chain is built from TRBV12-3 or TRBV12-4 and TRBJ2-5; D is unresolved. Trimming pared 6 bases from V and 5 bases from J, leaving 10 bases between. The CDR3 consists of 12 residues. The CDR3 is CASSFNGETQYF. In DNA form, the CDR3 reads TGTGCCAGCAGCTTCAACGGGGAGACCCAGTACTTC.

The gene calls are TRBV4-3 and TRBJ1-1; D is perhaps TRBD1 (6 bases). Germline V gene sequence: CDR1 LGHNA, CDR2 YSLEER. V was shortened by 3 bases and J by 2 bases, with 10 bases between the two germline ends. The CDR3 has 14 residues. The CDR3, as DNA: TGCGCCAGCAGCCACGGACAGCAAAACACTGAAGCTTTCTTT. Amino acids: CASSHGQQNTEAFF.

CDR3 sequence: CASIPRSVGEPFF. CDR3 in DNA: TGTGCCAGCATTCCAAGGTCGGTTGGGGAGCCTTTCTTT. The chain links TRBV28 to TRBJ1-1, with D unresolved. Trimming removed 7 bases from V and 12 bases from J, with 21 bases in between. The CDR3 is 13 amino acids. CDR1 is MDHEN, CDR2 SYDVKM, per germline.

V and J are TRBV5-1 and TRBJ2-1, with a tentative D call TRBD1 (5 bases). Trimming removed 0 bases at V and 8 bases at J, with 12 bases between. Germline CDR1 and CDR2: SGHRS and YFSETQ. This CDR3 is 14 amino acids long. DNA for the CDR3: TGCGCCAGCAGCTTGGGCAGGGCTGACGATGAGCAGTTCTTC. Translation: CASSLGRADDEQFF.

CDR3 in amino acids: CASSLLGQAFSGNTIYF. The CDR3 DNA follows: TGTGCCAGCAGTTTACTAGGACAGGCTTTCTCTGGAAACACCATATATTTT. The rearrangement links TRBV28 to TRBJ1-3, with 7 bases identical to TRBD1. This CDR3 is 17 amino acids long. The junction had 7 bases not matched to a gene; V was cut back by 2 bases and J by 0 bases. CDR1 and CDR2 from the germline V gene are MDHEN and SYDVKM.

J is TRBJ1-3 and V is TRBV6-5; the match to TRBD1 covers 7 bases. Germline V CDR1 and CDR2: MNHEY, SVGAGI. The CDR3 sequence is 15 residues long. J lost 0 bases, V lost 6 bases, and 5 bases had no gene match. In nucleotides, the CDR3 is TGTGCCAGCAGACCGGGACAGCTCTCTGGAAACACCATATATTTT. Its protein is CASRPGQLSGNTIYF.

The chain joins TRBV18 to TRBJ2-7, with D maybe TRBD2 (5 bases). The germline V and J ends were trimmed by 3 bases and 2 bases, with 11 bases remaining between them. This CDR3 has 14 residues. Per the germline V gene, CDR1 is KGHSH and CDR2 is LQKENI. The CDR3 DNA is TGTGCCAGCTCACCGGCGGGCCAGCCCTACGAGCAGTACTTC. Its protein is CASSPAGQPYEQYF.

This chain connects TRBV11-2 to TRBJ1-1; unclear D gene. V lost 1 base and J 3 bases, leaving 9 bases between the germline ends. CDR3 length: 14 residues. The germline V gene has CDR1 SGHAT and CDR2 FQNNGV. The CDR3 here is CASSLARLHTEAFF. The CDR3 coding sequence is TGTGCCAGCAGCTTAGCGAGGTTGCACACTGAAGCTTTCTTT.

The rearrangement joins TRBV4-3 to TRBJ1-1; possibly TRBD1 for D (5 bases). The CDR3 covers 16 residues. The germline V gene has CDR1 LGHNA and CDR2 YSLEER. V lost 2 bases to trimming and J lost 1 base, with 14 bases between them. The CDR3 sequence is CASSQFSGMGNTEAFF. The DNA of the CDR3 is TGCGCCAGCAGCCAATTCTCAGGGATGGGGAACACTGAAGCTTTCTTT.

V and J are TRBV5-5 and TRBJ1-5; 8 positions agree with TRBD1. The germline V gene has CDR1 SGHKS and CDR2 YYEKEE (reference sequence). The CDR3 runs 16 residues. V dropped 2 bases and J dropped 6; count of bases not matched to a gene: 10. CDR3 sequence reads: CASSLEGQGKFQPQHF. The CDR3, as DNA: TGTGCCAGCAGCTTAGAAGGACAGGGAAAGTTTCAGCCCCAGCATTTT.

The rearrangement joins TRBV29-1 to TRBJ1-1, with TRBD1 as a possible D gene (6 bases). The CDR3 totals 13 residues. V was clipped by 6 bases and J by 2 bases, with 13 bases between them. Germline-derived CDR1 and CDR2 are SQVTM and ANQGSEA. CDR3 sequence: CSVNQGINTEAFF. Written as DNA, the CDR3 is TGCAGCGTAAACCAGGGGATTAACACTGAAGCTTTCTTT.

This rearrangement joins TRBV5-4 to TRBJ2-5, with 7 bases fitting TRBD1. The CDR3 runs 15 residues. V shed 0 bases and J 1 base; nucleotides not matched to a gene: 3. Germline assignment: CDR1 SGHNT and CDR2 YYREEE (reference sequence). The CDR3 here is CASSLGRDSQETQYF. The DNA of the CDR3 is TGTGCCAGCAGCTTGGGCCGGGACAGCCAAGAGACCCAGTACTTC.

This rearrangement joins TRBV5-1 to TRBJ1-6, with no clear D. Germline lookup yields CDR1 SGHRS and CDR2 YFSETQ. There are 15 residues in the CDR3. V was shortened by 3 bases and J by 8 bases, with 15 bases between the two germline ends. The CDR3 here is CASSSAAGRDSPLHF. The DNA of the CDR3 is TGCGCCAGCAGCTCCGCAGCTGGGAGGGATTCACCCCTCCACTTT.